This T cell receptor beta chain was documented in a study of blood T cell repertoires in COVID-19. On the study more broadly: COVID-19 samples collected from the United States, Italy and Spain covered acute and convalescent phases.

The length of the CDR3 is 14 residues. Germline CDR1 is SNHLY and CDR2 is FYNNEI. The ends were cut back, 5 bases at V and 7 bases at J, with 17 bases in the middle. Profiled with immunoSEQ multiplex PCR; TCRdb holds only in-frame clones, not every one. The top ten hold under 2% of the sample, which has 200,000 to 300,000 clones, approximately 84% seen once. The study drew participants aged about 18 to 89 years from 20 to 30 US areas. Participants reported their clinical history, and cohort assignment relied on those reports. Recovered status in Cohort 3 required two negative PCRs, clearance, or symptom resolution.

Specimen: PBMCs or T cells enriched from blood (not recorded which). The genes are TRBV2 and TRBJ1-1; D gene unclear. The source is a man aged 40-55 years who had recovered from COVID-19. The CDR3 spells CASSPGWGSDEAFF. The CDR3 coding sequence is TGTGCCAGCAGTCCCGGTTGGGGTAGCGATGAAGCTTTCTTT.